This entry describes one T cell receptor beta chain. Using immunoSEQ multiplex PCR, the repertoire was profiled, and TCRdb retains in-frame clones only, with some absent. The sample lists about 310,000 clones, more than 75% occurring once. The sample comes from a study of blood T cell repertoires in COVID-19. Across the whole study: There were acute and convalescent COVID-19 samples, and they came from the United States, Italy and Spain.

The sample was peripheral blood. This clonotype was sampled from a man in his fifties or sixties with active or convalescent COVID-19.

The CDR3 bases are TGTGCCAGCAGCTTGGTAGGACTGTCTCAGGAGACCCAGTACTTC. This translates into CASSLVGLSQETQYF. V usage is TRBV5-6 and J usage is TRBJ2-5; the D gene is possibly TRBD2 (5 bases). CDR3 length equals 15 residues. From germline, CDR1 is SGHDT and CDR2 YYEEEE. The ends were cut back, 0 bases at V and 5 bases at J, with 14 bases in the middle.